This T cell receptor (beta chain) was identified during a study of cytomegalovirus exposure and HLA in healthy donors. Study-wide results and caveats: Some V segments, TRBV6-2 and TRBV6-3 among them, were indistinguishable and were therefore excluded.

V lost 7 bases and J lost 1; bases outside the gene matches: 5. CDR1 is MNHEY and CDR2 is SVGAGI in the germline V gene. The CDR3 runs to 14 residues. This clone was seen more than once but under ten times. Its antigen is not identified. In the PCR, 60 Vbeta and 13 Jbeta primers were used. Sequencing used immunoSEQ multiplex PCR; TCRdb keeps in-frame clones, though not all of them. The sample includes over 130,000 clones, around 85% of them seen just once. The chain is built from TRBV6-5 and TRBJ1-1; 8 bases align to TRBD1. Sequencing input: PBMCs. This TCR came from a female donor in good health and CMV-seronegative. CDR3: CASTPGTGNTEAFF. As DNA, the CDR3 is TGTGCCAGCACCCCAGGGACAGGGAACACTGAAGCTTTCTTT.